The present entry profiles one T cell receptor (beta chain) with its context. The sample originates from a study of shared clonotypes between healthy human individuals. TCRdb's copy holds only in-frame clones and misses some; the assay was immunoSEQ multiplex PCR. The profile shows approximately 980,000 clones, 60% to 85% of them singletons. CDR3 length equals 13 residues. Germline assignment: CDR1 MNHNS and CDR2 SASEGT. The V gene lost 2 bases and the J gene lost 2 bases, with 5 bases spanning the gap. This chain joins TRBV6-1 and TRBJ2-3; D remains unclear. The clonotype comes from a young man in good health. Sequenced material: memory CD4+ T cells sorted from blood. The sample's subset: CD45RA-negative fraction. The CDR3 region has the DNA TGTGCCAGCAGTGAATCCACCACAGATACGCAGTATTTT. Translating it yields CASSESTTDTQYF.